This T cell receptor beta chain was identified during a study of T-cell memory formation after mild COVID-19. Across the whole study: Largely donor-specific TCR clusters were found.

Findings and limits, study-wide: A subset of responding clones appeared in pre-infection memory, suggesting cross-reactive memory joined.

As for this clonotype: Its antigen is still unknown.

TCRdb processed the 5' RACE reads anew with MiXCR; each CDR3 protein has one entry. The sample has about 240,000 distinct CDR3 sequences, 8% to 10% seen once; the top ten hold under 25%. This TCR was sampled from a young man who had mild COVID-19 (a few samples of this study predate the infection). Cell type and time point are not known. Sequencing was carried out using PBMCs or a T cell subset sorted from them (not recorded which).

The CDR3, as DNA: TGTGCCAGCAGCCAAGAGACAGAACGCAATTCACCCCTCCACTTT. It is translated as CASSQETERNSPLHF. The V gene is TRBV4-2, the J gene TRBJ1-6; TRBD1 is a possible D gene (5 bases). CDR1 is LGHNA and CDR2 is YNFKEQ in the germline V gene. V was cut by 0 bases and J by 7 bases, with 10 bases left in between. The CDR3 spans 15 residues.